The 10 T cell receptor beta chains below all came from one sample that was sequenced in a study of PD-1 blockade in classical Hodgkin lymphoma (TCRdb year 2020). Receptor libraries were prepared by the immunoSEQ multiplex PCR assay. TCRdb provides this immuneACCESS table in a form limited to in-frame rearrangements. Some clones are lacking; in checked studies, under half of them reflect an unresolved V gene, and why the rest are absent is not known. The sample contains about 9,600 clones, approximately 90% of them found a single time. Around 14% of the sample comes from the top ten. The label giving this sample's time point can be read as: cycle 1 day 1 (C1D1), immediately before nivolumab initiation. Every trial patient had relapsed following autologous stem cell transplantation, and prior brentuximab vedotin exposure was what differed among cohorts A, B and C. The sequences come from peripheral blood mononuclear cells (PBMCs), collected at baseline. The receptors come from a human donor with classical Hodgkin lymphoma.

The chain uses TRBV7-8 and TRBJ1-4, with 10 nucleotides matching TRBD1. The CDR3 runs 16 residues. Germline CDR1 and CDR2: SGHVS and FQNEAQ. Trimming took 3 bases from V and 6 from J; bases not matched to a gene: 7. CDR3 DNA sequence: TGTGCCAGCAGCTTGGGGGACAGGGGCGGATATGAAAAACTGTTTTTT. This sequence encodes CASSLGDRGGYEKLFF.

This chain joins TRBV5-1 and TRBJ2-2; TRBD2 is a possible D gene (5 bases). V shed 1 base and J shed 0 bases, with 10 bases lying between them. The CDR3 runs 16 residues. The germline V gene has CDR1 SGHRS and CDR2 YFSETQ. CDR3 in amino acids: CASSLLAGSNTGELFF. CDR3 nucleotide sequence: TGCGCCAGCAGCTTGTTGGCGGGCTCGAACACCGGGGAGCTGTTTTTT.

The chain employs TRBV5-4 and TRBJ2-3; the match to TRBD1 covers 8 bases. CDR3 length: 13 amino acids. Germline lookup yields CDR1 SGHNT and CDR2 YYREEE (reference sequence). The J segment lost 11 bases and the V segment lost 4 bases, leaving 9 bases of the junction unmatched. In DNA form, the CDR3 reads TGTGCCAGCAGCCCAGGACAGGGAATGGGGCAGTATTTT. Amino acid sequence: CASSPGQGMGQYF.

V gene TRBV23-1 combines with J gene TRBJ1-5; maybe TRBD1 (6 bases). TRBV23-1 is an ORF for which the function is uncertain. The CDR3 has 15 residues. Trimming took 2 bases from V and 4 from J, leaving 12 bases between them. CDR3 coding DNA: TGCGCCAGCAGTCAAATGGGGCAGGGGAATCAGCCCCAGCATTTT. It translates to CASSQMGQGNQPQHF.

This chain links TRBV11-2 with TRBJ1-1, with D maybe TRBD1 (6 bases). With 1 base removed from V and 4 bases from J, the gap between germline ends came to 16 bases. CDR1 and CDR2 (germline): SGHAT, FQNNGV. The length of the CDR3 is 16 residues. The CDR3 here is CASSLVHIRGSTEAFF. The DNA for the CDR3 is TGTGCCAGCAGCTTAGTCCACATTAGGGGGTCCACTGAAGCTTTCTTT.

This rearrangement joins TRBV5-1 to TRBJ2-1; D might be TRBD2 (6 bases). This CDR3 comprises 16 residues. Per germline, CDR1 SGHRS and CDR2 YFSETQ. V was trimmed by 0 bases and J by 5 bases, leaving 15 bases between them. DNA of the CDR3: TGCGCCAGCAGCTTGGGTGGGACTGGGACCCACAATGAGCAGTTCTTC. Protein sequence: CASSLGGTGTHNEQFF. Full variable domain (missing parts from reference TRBV5-1 and TRBJ2-1): KAGVTQTPRYLIKTRGQQVTLSCSPISGHRSVSWYQQTPGQGLQFLFEYFSETQRNKGNFPGRFSGRQFSNSRSEMNVSTLELGDSALYLCASSLGGTGTHNEQFFGPGTRLTVL.

The chain has TRBV11-3 and TRBJ1-1; unclear D gene. This CDR3 contains 13 residues. CDR1 SGHNT and CDR2 YENEEA come from the germline V gene. V was clipped by 7 bases and J by 1 base, with 10 bases between them. This CDR3 reads CASNLPQNTEAFF. The CDR3 region has the DNA TGTGCCAGCAACCTCCCACAGAACACTGAAGCTTTCTTT.

This chain uses TRBV5-1 with TRBJ2-5, with 8 bases lining up with TRBD2. Germline lookup yields CDR1 SGHRS and CDR2 YFSETQ. The CDR3 is 14 amino acids. The V segment lost 4 bases and the J segment 2 bases; nucleotides outside the gene matches: 4. CDR3 nucleotide sequence: TGCGCCAGCAGCGCTAGCGGGTCACAAGAGACCCAGTACTTC. Protein sequence: CASSASGSQETQYF. Based on the CDR3 plus reference TRBV5-1 and TRBJ2-5, the full variable domain is KAGVTQTPRYLIKTRGQQVTLSCSPISGHRSVSWYQQTPGQGLQFLFEYFSETQRNKGNFPGRFSGRQFSNSRSEMNVSTLELGDSALYLCASSASGSQETQYFGPGTRLLVL.

The V gene is TRBV20-1, the J gene TRBJ2-3; D gene ambiguous. The CDR3 runs 10 residues. The V gene's germline CDR1 is DFQATT and CDR2 SNEGSKA (reference sequence). Trimming pared 2 bases from V and 6 bases from J, leaving 3 bases between. The CDR3 nucleotides read TGCAGTGCTAGATACGATACGCAGTATTTT. It yields the protein CSARYDTQYF.

The table lists this clone with a few counts. The chain links TRBV25-1 to TRBJ2-7, with TRBD2 matching 10 bases. Per the germline V gene, CDR1 is MGHDK and CDR2 is SYGVNS. This CDR3 has 14 residues. V was pared by 5 bases and J by 6 bases, with 7 bases of the junction left unmatched. The CDR3 loop reads CASSLLAGTAEQYF. As DNA, the CDR3 is TGTGCCAGCAGTCTACTAGCGGGAACGGCCGAGCAGTACTTC.